This TCR beta chain appears in the sequencing data of a study of PD-L1 blockade in urothelial cancer. Across the study: Males with bladder-origin urothelial cancer made up about 90% of the roughly 30 patients.

The CDR3 length is 16 residues. Trimming cost V 1 base and J 4 bases, with 19 bases left between them. The V gene's germline CDR1 is GTSNPN and CDR2 SVGIG (reference sequence). This clone was picked up one time. Sequencing used immunoSEQ multiplex PCR; TCRdb keeps in-frame clones, though not all of them. Of 57,000 or so clones in the sample, roughly 80% were seen once. This chain connects TRBV30 to TRBJ1-2; maybe TRBD1 (5 bases). This receptor was taken from a man in his 70s with urothelial cancer. The sequencing used PBMCs, collected around atezolizumab (anti-PD-L1) treatment. The chain's CDR3 is CAWSALGLLVPYGYTF. Written as DNA, the CDR3 is TGTGCCTGGAGTGCCCTGGGACTCCTAGTTCCCTATGGCTACACCTTC.